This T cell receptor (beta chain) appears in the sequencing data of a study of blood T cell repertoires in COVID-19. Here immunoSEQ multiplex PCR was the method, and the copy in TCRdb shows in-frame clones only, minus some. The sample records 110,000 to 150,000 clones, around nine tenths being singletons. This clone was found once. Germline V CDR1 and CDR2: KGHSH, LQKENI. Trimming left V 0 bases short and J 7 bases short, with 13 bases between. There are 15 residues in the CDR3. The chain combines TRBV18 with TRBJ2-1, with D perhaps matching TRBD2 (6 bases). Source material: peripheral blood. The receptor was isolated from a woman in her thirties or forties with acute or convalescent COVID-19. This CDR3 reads CASSPPSGPGNEQFF. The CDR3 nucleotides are TGTGCCAGCTCACCACCTAGCGGACCTGGAAATGAGCAGTTCTTC.